Reported below is one T cell receptor (beta chain). The sample belongs to a study of T-cell reconstitution after alpha-beta-depleted transplantation in children. Trimming at V came to 3 bases and at J to 1 base, leaving 5 bases not matched to a gene. The CDR3 extends over 17 amino acids. CDR1 KGHSH and CDR2 LQKENI come from the germline V gene. Researchers prepared the TCRbeta library using unique molecular identifiers, the study reports. One entry per CDR3 protein results from TCRdb running MiXCR on the PCR reads. The sample records about 830,000 distinct CDR3 sequences, around 15% being singletons. The gene calls are TRBV18 and TRBJ2-1, with 11 nucleotides matching TRBD2. The origin of this receptor is a male patient younger than 18 who had a stem cell transplant for acute lymphoblastic leukemia, so the T cells may come from the graft donor. The sample here was PBMCs, mostly from graft donor cells, taken 360 days after TCRalphabeta/CD19-depleted stem cell transplant. The chain's CDR3 is CASSPSTSGISYNEQFF. CDR3 in DNA: TGTGCCAGCTCACCTTCGACTAGCGGGATTTCCTACAATGAGCAGTTCTTC.